The clone carrying this T cell receptor beta chain was observed once. These data belong to a study of technical replicates of blood from several donors. Some clones are missing from TCRdb's copy, which holds only in-frame ones; the method was immunoSEQ multiplex PCR. Of roughly 100,000 clones in the sample, around 95% were seen once. The specimen sequenced was T cells isolated from PBMCs. The receptor was derived from a human donor in good health.

This CDR3 reads CASSQDSLTNEKLFF. In DNA, the CDR3 is TGTGCCAGCAGCCAGGACAGCCTAACTAATGAAAAACTGTTTTTT. This chain connects TRBV4-2 to TRBJ1-4; tentatively, D is TRBD1 (6 bases). The germline CDR1 and CDR2 sequences are LGHNA and YNFKEQ. V was cut by 3 bases and J by 1 base, with 9 bases left in between. CDR3 length: 15 amino acids.